These 5 T cell receptor beta chains came from one sample sequenced in a study of shared clonotypes between healthy human individuals. TCRdb's copy holds only in-frame clones and misses some; the assay was immunoSEQ multiplex PCR. Among around 350,000 clones listed, about 70% were seen once. Sequencing input: memory CD4+ T cells sorted from blood. Regarding subset: CD45RA-negative fraction. These receptors were collected from a man aged 25 to 40 in good health.

J is TRBJ1-1 and V is TRBV5-1, with a possible D match to TRBD1 (6 bases). The CDR3 totals 15 residues. CDR1 is SGHRS and CDR2 is YFSETQ in the germline V gene. The V end was cut by 0 bases, the J end by 7 bases, with 16 bases between. CDR3 in amino acids: CASSLVGQGFGEAFF. For the CDR3, the DNA is TGCGCCAGCAGCTTGGTCGGGCAGGGGTTCGGTGAAGCTTTCTTT.

The CDR3, as DNA: TGTGCAAGTCCCCCAGGGGACGGGGAAGCCTACGAGCAGTACTTC. It is translated as CASPPGDGEAYEQYF. V gene TRBV12-2 combines with J gene TRBJ2-7; the table's D call TRBD1 went unverified against the DNA. TRBV12-2 constitutes a pseudogene. The CDR3 sequence is 15 residues long.

This clone was seen a handful of times. Other DNA sequences from this sample encode an identical CDR3 as well. The gene calls are TRBV15 and TRBJ2-7, with a weak D call TRBD1 (7 bases). The CDR3 extends over 14 amino acids. Trimming removed 1 base from V and 1 base from J, with 8 bases in between. Germline V gives CDR1 LNHNV, CDR2 YYDKDF (reference sequence). Here the CDR3 DNA reads TGTGCCACCAGCAGAGCAGGGGGGTCCTACGAGCAGTACTTC. Amino acid sequence: CATSRAGGSYEQYF.

The rearrangement links TRBV19 to TRBJ1-5; D is unclear. Germline CDR1 reads LNHDA; CDR2 reads SQIVND (reference sequence). The CDR3 has 16 residues. V lost 7 bases and J lost 0, with 16 bases in between. The CDR3 sequence is CASIVSDIDSNQPQHF. The CDR3 DNA is TGTGCCAGTATAGTCAGTGATATCGATAGCAATCAGCCCCAGCATTTT.

The genes are TRBV18 and TRBJ1-1; 12 bases line up with TRBD1. The CDR3 spans 18 residues. J lost 4 bases, V lost 3 bases, and 12 bases had no gene match. Germline V gene lookup returns CDR1 KGHSH and CDR2 LQKENI. The CDR3 region has the DNA TGTGCCAGCTCACCCTGGATCGGGACAGGGGGCACGAGCACTGAAGCTTTCTTT. It codes for CASSPWIGTGGTSTEAFF. Combining the CDR3 with reference TRBV18 and TRBJ1-1 gives the whole variable domain NAGVMQNPRHLVRRRGQEARLRCSPMKGHSHVYWYRQLPEEGLKFMVYLQKENIIDESGMPKERFSAEFPKEGPSILRIQQVVRGDSAAYFCASSPWIGTGGTSTEAFFGQGTRLTVV.